Following are 9 T cell receptor beta chains from one sample sequenced in a study of CD8 T cells in ankylosing spondylitis. Using its own MiXCR run on the 5' RACE reads, TCRdb lists one record per CDR3 protein. The table lists under 150,000 distinct CDR3 sequences, 7% to 9% of them singletons. Sequenced input: synovial fluid, either unsorted or a sorted T cell fraction (not recorded which). The source is a male donor with ankylosing spondylitis.

This clonotype was counted many times. The chain employs TRBV2 and TRBJ2-2; TRBD1 might be the D (6 bases). V dropped 10 bases and J dropped 5 bases, with 20 bases sitting between them. CDR1 is SNHLY and CDR2 is FYNNEI in the germline V gene. This CDR3 spans 15 amino acids. DNA of the CDR3: TGTGCCACGTCGGGTGGGGGCCCCAGGACCGGGGAGCTGTTTTTT. Translating it yields CATSGGGPRTGELFF.

This clonotype was counted only a few times. The chain carries TRBV27 and TRBJ1-6; D is unresolved. This CDR3 region has 18 residues. The germline V gene has CDR1 MNHEY and CDR2 SMNVEV (reference sequence). V dropped 5 bases and J dropped 0 bases, with 17 bases sitting between them. CDR3 sequence reads: CASSPTSPGSSYNSPLHF. CDR3 bases: TGTGCCAGCAGTCCAACCTCTCCTGGGAGCTCCTATAATTCACCCCTCCACTTT.

The chain links TRBV5-1 to TRBJ1-5; TRBD1 might be the D (6 bases). This CDR3 spans 13 amino acids. In germline, CDR1 is SGHRS, CDR2 YFSETQ. V was clipped by 3 bases and J by 6 bases, with 10 bases between them. CDR3 DNA sequence: TGCGCCAGCAGCTCGACAGGACCTCAGCCCCAGCATTTT. This gives the protein CASSSTGPQPQHF.

The chain recombines TRBV2 with TRBJ2-1; D is undetermined. Trimming left V 4 bases short and J 6 bases short, with 10 bases between. Germline V gene lookup returns CDR1 SNHLY and CDR2 FYNNEI. The CDR3 is 13 amino acids. The chain's CDR3 is CASSVEGANEQFF. The CDR3 bases are TGTGCCAGCAGTGTTGAAGGCGCCAATGAGCAGTTCTTC.

CDR3 sequence reads: CATSDLHGREGETQYF. The CDR3, as DNA: TGTGCCACCAGTGATTTGCACGGCAGGGAAGGAGAGACCCAGTACTTC. The chain recombines TRBV24-1 with TRBJ2-5; maybe TRBD1 (5 bases). Trimming shortened V by 0 bases and J by 4 bases, and 14 bases separated the two germline ends. Germline CDR1 is KGHDR and CDR2 is SFDVKD. There are 16 residues in the CDR3.

Ten or more counts support this clonotype. The rearrangement links TRBV6-5 to TRBJ1-2; D is unresolved. Deletions cut 4 bases from V and 3 bases from J, with 12 bases between. The CDR3 is 14 amino acids. CDR1 is MNHEY and CDR2 is SVGAGI in the germline V gene. CDR3 DNA sequence: TGTGCCAGCAGTTTCCCGGGCCTTTACTATGGCTACACCTTC. It codes for CASSFPGLYYGYTF.

The chain employs TRBV12-3 or TRBV12-4 and TRBJ2-7, with TRBD1 as a possible D gene (6 bases). The CDR3 spans 15 residues. V was pared by 3 bases and J by 0 bases, with 12 bases between. The CDR3 protein is CASSLGHLSSYEQYF. In DNA form, the CDR3 reads TGTGCCAGCAGTTTGGGACATTTGAGCTCCTACGAGCAGTACTTC.

This clonotype was detected ten times or more. This chain joins TRBV5-1 and TRBJ2-3; possibly TRBD2 for D (6 bases). The ends were cut back, 0 bases at V and 7 bases at J, with 15 bases in the middle. The CDR3 covers 15 residues. The germline V gene has CDR1 SGHRS and CDR2 YFSETQ. The CDR3 region has the DNA TGCGCCAGCAGCTTGGAGGGACTTCCTCTTCATACGCAGTATTTT. This codes for CASSLEGLPLHTQYF.

This clonotype was picked up a small number of times. The gene calls are TRBV28 and TRBJ1-3, with 12 bases aligning to TRBD1. The germline V gene has CDR1 MDHEN and CDR2 SYDVKM. The CDR3 extends over 15 amino acids. Trimming at V came to 3 bases and at J to 6 bases, leaving 3 bases not matched to a gene. The CDR3 DNA follows: TGTGCCAGCAGTTTTGGGACAGGGGGCGAAAACACCATATATTTT. As protein: CASSFGTGGENTIYF.